The 3 T cell receptor beta chains listed next were all sequenced from one sample in a study of early T cells in non-severe SARS-CoV-2 infection. TCRdb used MiXCR to reprocess the 5' RACE reads, holding one entry per CDR3 protein. The table lists tens of thousands of distinct CDR3 sequences, around 15% of them singletons. Sequenced material: whole blood. The receptors come from an adult who was a healthcare worker with PCR-confirmed SARS-CoV-2 infection or an uninfected control (not recorded which).

This clonotype was seen a few times. The chain employs TRBV29-1 and TRBJ1-2, with D perhaps matching TRBD1 (6 bases). CDR3 length equals 17 residues. CDR1 is SQVTM, CDR2 ANQGSEA, per germline. V was shortened by 0 bases and J by 2 bases, with 19 bases between the two germline ends. The CDR3: CSVEDLGGARSNYGYTF. CDR3 nucleotide sequence: TGCAGCGTTGAAGATCTTGGGGGGGCGCGATCGAACTATGGCTACACCTTC.

The rearrangement joins TRBV20-1 to TRBJ1-2, with D possibly TRBD1 on 5 matching bases. V lost 4 bases and J lost 8, with 17 bases in between. CDR3 size: 13 residues. Germline assignment: CDR1 DFQATT and CDR2 SNEGSKA (reference sequence). In nucleotides, the CDR3 is TGCAGTGCTACACCGGGACCCACTACCGGCTACACCTTC. It translates to CSATPGPTTGYTF.

There are many counts of this clonotype. V usage is TRBV12-3 or TRBV12-4 and J usage is TRBJ2-3, with a possible D match to TRBD2 (5 bases). The CDR3 is 15 amino acids. Trimming took off 2 bases at V and 5 bases at J, with 14 bases between the two ends. CDR3 DNA sequence: TGTGCCAGCAGTTTATATCACGGGGTAGGAGATACGCAGTATTTT. Its protein product is CASSLYHGVGDTQYF.